This TCR beta chain was identified in a study of OX40 agonist ivuxolimab in advanced cancers. CDR3 length: 16 residues. Germline lookup yields CDR1 SGHTA and CDR2 FQGNSA. Using immunoSEQ multiplex PCR, the repertoire was profiled, and TCRdb retains in-frame clones only, with some absent. Of 35,000 to 50,000 clones in the sample, 70% to 90% were seen once. Sequencing used CD4+ or CD8+ T cells sorted from blood, obtained in a trial of the OX40 agonist ivuxolimab. The chain has TRBV7-2 and TRBJ2-5; D perhaps matches TRBD2 (5 bases). The tail of the sequence fits TRBJ2-7 better, so the J call may be wrong. The receptor was derived from an adult with an advanced solid tumor such as melanoma, head and neck, liver or kidney cancer. The CDR3 region is CASSLVGSSSPYEQYF. In nucleotides, the CDR3 is TGTGCCAGCAGCTTAGTGGGGTCTAGCTCCCCCTACGAGCAGTACTTC.